The rows below give T cell receptor beta chains drawn from one sample of a study of tumor T cells in aggressive B-cell lymphoma. Assay used: immunoSEQ multiplex PCR; TCRdb lists only in-frame clones, some missing. The sample records more than 10,000 clones, about 93% being singletons. Input material: tumor tissue. The receptors come from an adult with diffuse large B cell lymphoma. Each CDR3 is given with its conserved first and last residue. The D gene is left open where the match is weak. Part of the rows lack a size; the others show once, few, many or a class for expanded clones.

v_call,clone_size,d_call,j_call,cdr3_aa,cdr3_nt
TRBV5-5,-,TRBD1,TRBJ1-5,CASSQGAGEDQPQHF,TGTGCCAGCAGCCAGGGGGCAGGGGAAGATCAGCCCCAGCATTTT
TRBV5-6,-,-,TRBJ1-2,CASSRPGGADYGYTF,TGTGCCAGCAGCCGTCCGGGGGGCGCAGACTATGGCTACACCTTC
TRBV19,-,-,TRBJ1-3,CASSISGYYAGNTIYF,TGTGCCAGTAGTATCTCGGGGTATTACGCTGGAAACACCATATATTTT
TRBV19,-,TRBD1,TRBJ2-6,CASSRRPGQGLSGANVLTF,TGTGCCAGTAGTAGAAGACCGGGACAGGGCCTCTCTGGGGCCAACGTCCTGACTTTC
TRBV18,-,-,TRBJ1-1,CASSPGREAEAFF,TGTGCCAGCTCACCAGGAAGGGAGGCTGAAGCTTTCTTT
TRBV30,-,-,TRBJ2-7,CAWGTRSSYEQYF,TGTGCCTGGGGAACTCGGAGCTCCTACGAGCAGTACTTC
TRBV19,-,TRBD2,TRBJ2-3,CASSVSSLAGFSTDTQYF,TGTGCCAGTAGTGTTTCTAGTCTAGCGGGCTTTAGCACAGATACGCAGTATTTT
TRBV5-1,-,TRBD2,TRBJ2-5,CASSPTLVAGGPETQYF,TGCGCCAGCAGCCCGACACTCGTAGCGGGGGGGCCGGAGACCCAGTACTTC
TRBV10-3,-,-,TRBJ1-1,CAISRQDVTEAFF,TGTGCCATCAGCAGACAGGACGTCACTGAAGCTTTCTTT
TRBV11-2,-,-,TRBJ2-6,CASSATHSGANVLTF,TGTGCCAGCAGCGCGACACACTCTGGGGCCAACGTCCTGACTTTC
TRBV2,-,-,TRBJ2-2,CASSPGDRRTGELFF,TGTGCCAGCAGCCCAGGGGATAGACGCACCGGGGAGCTGTTTTTT
TRBV4-1,-,-,TRBJ2-6,CASSRGGILGTGANVLTF,TGCGCCAGCAGCCGTGGGGGGATCTTGGGCACTGGGGCCAACGTCCTGACTTTC
TRBV2,-,-,TRBJ2-1,CASSAGELGRHEQFF,TGTGCCAGCAGTGCTGGTGAGCTGGGCCGGCATGAGCAGTTCTTC
TRBV25-1,-,TRBD1,TRBJ2-1,CASSDWNRGSDEQFF,TGTGCCAGCAGTGATTGGAACAGGGGGTCGGATGAGCAGTTCTTC
TRBV6-5,-,TRBD1,TRBJ2-7,CASRPGQGLYEQYF,TGTGCCAGCAGACCGGGACAGGGCCTTTACGAGCAGTACTTC
TRBV7-9,-,TRBD1,TRBJ1-1,CASSLERGQAFF,TGTGCCAGCAGCTTAGAAAGGGGGCAAGCTTTCTTT
TRBV27,-,-,TRBJ2-3,CASSTLADTQYF,TGTGCCAGCAGTACATTGGCAGATACGCAGTATTTT
TRBV29-1,once,-,TRBJ2-1,CSVVRSAITHNEQFF,TGCAGCGTTGTTCGTAGTGCTATTACCCACAATGAGCAGTTCTTC
TRBV6-1,-,TRBD1,TRBJ2-7,CANAPGQGAYEQYF,TGTGCCAATGCTCCGGGACAGGGGGCCTACGAGCAGTACTTC
TRBV11-3,-,-,TRBJ2-1,CASSLTDSTYNEQFF,TGTGCCAGCAGCTTAACGGACTCGACCTACAATGAGCAGTTCTTC
TRBV7-8,-,-,TRBJ1-1,CASSPPSRVTEAFF,TGTGCCAGCAGCCCACCGAGCCGGGTTACTGAAGCTTTCTTT
TRBV9,-,-,TRBJ2-1,CASSTERTGVPYNEQFF,TGTGCCAGCAGCACCGAACGTACGGGAGTTCCCTACAATGAACAGTTCTTC
TRBV4-1,once,TRBD1,TRBJ1-3,CASTTGGSGNTIYF,TGCGCCAGCACAACAGGGGGCTCTGGAAACACCATATATTTT
TRBV19,few,-,TRBJ1-2,CASSTGVRGYTF,TGTGCCAGTAGTACGGGAGTGCGCGGCTACACCTTC
TRBV5-1,-,-,TRBJ2-1,CASSLEGGSYNEQFF,TGCGCCAGCAGCTTGGAGGGGGGGTCCTACAATGAGCAGTTCTTC
TRBV11-2,-,TRBD2,TRBJ2-3,CASSLAGGGYRTDTQYF,TGTGCCAGCAGCTTAGCAGGCGGGGGGTATCGTACAGATACGCAGTATTTT
TRBV7-2,once,-,TRBJ2-7,CASSPAGLSSYEQYF,TGTGCCAGCAGCCCGGCAGGCCTGAGCTCCTACGAGCAGTACTTC